Listed below are T cell receptor beta chains from one sample, sequenced in a study of OX40 agonist ivuxolimab in advanced cancers. The protocol was immunoSEQ multiplex PCR, while the TCRdb copy is restricted to in-frame clones and leaves out a portion. This sample yields 65,000 to 95,000 clones, of which around 86% are seen a single time; 5.5% to 8% belongs to the top ten. This specimen consisted of CD4+ or CD8+ T cells sorted from blood, obtained in a trial of the OX40 agonist ivuxolimab. These receptors all stem from an adult with an advanced solid tumor such as melanoma, head and neck, liver or kidney cancer. Each CDR3 is given with its conserved first and last residue. A D gene is named only where the DNA matches it firmly. Expanded clones get a size class; other rows say once, few or many, or leave the size out.

CDR3nt: TGCGCCAGCAGTGAGTCAGGGCTAGCGACCGGAGGAGATGAGCAGTTCTTC
CDR3aa: CASSESGLATGGDEQFF
j_gene: TRBJ2-1
abundance: NA
v_gene: TRBV10-1
d_gene: NA

CDR3nt: TGTGCCAGCAGTTCCGGGACAGGGGTGGACTCACCCCTCCACTTT
CDR3aa: CASSSGTGVDSPLHF
j_gene: TRBJ1-6
abundance: once
v_gene: TRBV6-5
d_gene: TRBD1

CDR3nt: TGTGCCATCAGTAGCGTGGGGGGCCTGGGGCAGCCCCAGCATTTT
CDR3aa: CAISSVGGLGQPQHF
j_gene: TRBJ1-5
abundance: once
v_gene: TRBV10-3
d_gene: NA

CDR3nt: TGCGCCAGCAAATTTAGGGGGCTATCGCGCTACAATGAGCAGTTCTTC
CDR3aa: CASKFRGLSRYNEQFF
j_gene: TRBJ2-1
abundance: NA
v_gene: TRBV5-1
d_gene: TRBD1

CDR3nt: TGCGCCAGCAGCCAGGCGACAGGGGGAAATATCTACGAGCAGTACTTC
CDR3aa: CASSQATGGNIYEQYF
j_gene: TRBJ2-7
abundance: NA
v_gene: TRBV4-1
d_gene: TRBD1

CDR3nt: TGTGCCAGCAGCTTAGCGGGGGGCGTACGCTACACCTTC
CDR3aa: CASSLAGGVRYTF
j_gene: TRBJ1-2
abundance: NA
v_gene: TRBV11-1
d_gene: NA

CDR3nt: TGTGCCAGCAGTCCCCAAGAGACCCAGTACTTC
CDR3aa: CASSPQETQYF
j_gene: TRBJ2-5
abundance: NA
v_gene: TRBV7-9
d_gene: NA

CDR3nt: TGTGCCAGCAGTTATGTGGCCTCTGGAAACACCATATATTTT
CDR3aa: CASSYVASGNTIYF
j_gene: TRBJ1-3
abundance: NA
v_gene: TRBV6-5
d_gene: NA

CDR3nt: TGTGCCAGCAGCCAACGGACTAGCGGGGCCGATACGCAGTATTTT
CDR3aa: CASSQRTSGADTQYF
j_gene: TRBJ2-3
abundance: NA
v_gene: TRBV14
d_gene: TRBD2

CDR3nt: TGTGCCAGCAGCTTGTTGGAAAACAATGAGCAGTTCTTC
CDR3aa: CASSLLENNEQFF
j_gene: TRBJ2-1
abundance: NA
v_gene: TRBV5-4
d_gene: NA

CDR3nt: TGTGCCACCAGCAGAGGGGACAGGGTGGGGAACACTGAAGCTTTCTTT
CDR3aa: CATSRGDRVGNTEAFF
j_gene: TRBJ1-1
abundance: NA
v_gene: TRBV15
d_gene: TRBD1

CDR3nt: TGTGCCAGCAGGGAGGGAGGTACTGAAGCTTTCTTT
CDR3aa: CASREGGTEAFF
j_gene: TRBJ1-1
abundance: NA
v_gene: TRBV28
d_gene: NA

CDR3nt: TGTGCCAGCAGCCCCGGGACAGGGGGTCTCCACCCCCTATTC
CDR3aa: CASSPGTGGLHPLF
j_gene: TRBJ2-7
abundance: NA
v_gene: TRBV4-2
d_gene: TRBD1

CDR3nt: TGTGCCAGCAGCTTGGTTTCAGGGATAGCTTTCTTT
CDR3aa: CASSLVSGIAFF
j_gene: TRBJ1-1
abundance: NA
v_gene: TRBV5-8
d_gene: NA

CDR3nt: TGTGCCAGCAGCTTATGGGGCCGTGACGAGCAGTACTTC
CDR3aa: CASSLWGRDEQYF
j_gene: TRBJ2-7
abundance: few
v_gene: TRBV11-1
d_gene: NA

CDR3nt: TGTGCCACCAGCAGAGCAGGGTCCACTAACTATGGCTACACCTTC
CDR3aa: CATSRAGSTNYGYTF
j_gene: TRBJ1-2
abundance: NA
v_gene: TRBV15
d_gene: NA

CDR3nt: TGTGCCAGCAGCGCTCCCGGGACAGGGAGGGAAAAACTGTTTTTT
CDR3aa: CASSAPGTGREKLFF
j_gene: TRBJ1-4
abundance: NA
v_gene: TRBV28
d_gene: TRBD1

CDR3nt: TGTGCCAGCAGCGTAGGCGGGGGCGAAGAGACCCAGTACTTC
CDR3aa: CASSVGGGEETQYF
j_gene: TRBJ2-5
abundance: few
v_gene: TRBV9
d_gene: NA

CDR3nt: TGTGCCAGCAGCCTTACGCTGGACGGGACAGGCGCCTACGAGCAGTACTTC
CDR3aa: CASSLTLDGTGAYEQYF
j_gene: TRBJ2-7
abundance: NA
v_gene: TRBV9
d_gene: TRBD1

CDR3nt: TGTGCCAGCAGCTTGTGGGCTAGCGGCCACACAGATACGCAGTATTTT
CDR3aa: CASSLWASGHTDTQYF
j_gene: TRBJ2-3
abundance: NA
v_gene: TRBV5-8
d_gene: TRBD2

CDR3nt: TGTGCCAGCTCACCCCGGACAGGGGAGGCCGAGCAGTACTTC
CDR3aa: CASSPRTGEAEQYF
j_gene: TRBJ2-7
abundance: NA
v_gene: TRBV18
d_gene: TRBD1

CDR3nt: TGTGCCAGTAGTACCGGGAAGGTCGATCAGCCCCAGCATTTT
CDR3aa: CASSTGKVDQPQHF
j_gene: TRBJ1-5
abundance: NA
v_gene: TRBV19
d_gene: NA

CDR3nt: TGTGCCAGCAGCACCCGACAGGGGGTCGGGCAGACCCAGTACTTC
CDR3aa: CASSTRQGVGQTQYF
j_gene: TRBJ2-5
abundance: NA
v_gene: TRBV7-2
d_gene: TRBD1

CDR3nt: TGTGCCAGCAGCCCCGAACCTTACGAGCAGTACTTC
CDR3aa: CASSPEPYEQYF
j_gene: TRBJ2-7
abundance: NA
v_gene: TRBV7-3
d_gene: NA

CDR3nt: TGTGCCAGCAGCCCGGGGGGGAACACTGAAGCTTTCTTT
CDR3aa: CASSPGGNTEAFF
j_gene: TRBJ1-1
abundance: NA
v_gene: TRBV6-1
d_gene: NA

CDR3nt: TGTGCCAGCAGTTCAGCGAGGGACTCCTATAATTCACCCCTCCACTTT
CDR3aa: CASSSARDSYNSPLHF
j_gene: TRBJ1-6
abundance: many
v_gene: TRBV5-4
d_gene: NA

CDR3nt: TGTGCCAGCAGTTTAAAGGTTTCCTACGAGCAGTACTTC
CDR3aa: CASSLKVSYEQYF
j_gene: TRBJ2-7
abundance: NA
v_gene: TRBV27
d_gene: NA

CDR3nt: TGTGCCAGCAGCGAAGGTAATACAGATACGCAGTATTTT
CDR3aa: CASSEGNTDTQYF
j_gene: TRBJ2-3
abundance: NA
v_gene: TRBV11-2
d_gene: NA

CDR3nt: TGTGCCAGCAGTTTAATAAGCGGACAGGGGGTTGGTCAGCCCCAGCATTTT
CDR3aa: CASSLISGQGVGQPQHF
j_gene: TRBJ1-5
abundance: NA
v_gene: TRBV27
d_gene: TRBD1